Following are 30 T cell receptor beta chains from one sample sequenced in a study of blood T cell repertoires in COVID-19. TCRdb keeps only in-frame clones here, not all; method: immunoSEQ multiplex PCR. The sample holds 90,000 to 130,000 clones; 72% are singletons and the top ten take approximately 8%. The sample comprised peripheral blood. These receptors originate from a woman aged 55-69 years with acute or convalescent COVID-19.

The chain is built from TRBV2 and TRBJ2-4; a possible D gene is TRBD2 (6 bases). The germline CDR1 and CDR2 sequences are SNHLY and FYNNEI. This CDR3 spans 13 amino acids. V was shortened by 7 bases and J by 6 bases, with 13 bases between the two germline ends. The chain's CDR3 is CASKGAGGNIQYF. The CDR3 nucleotides are TGTGCCAGCAAAGGGGCCGGGGGAAACATTCAGTACTTC.

This clone has only a few counts. The chain couples TRBV7-2 to TRBJ1-1, with unresolved D. Germline V gene data show CDR1 as SGHTA and CDR2 as FQGNSA. This CDR3 is built from 15 residues. V gave up 2 bases and J gave up 6 bases, with 16 bases separating them. CDR3 nucleotides: TGTGCCAGCAGCTTAATGTTAGGCTCAAGCGCTGAAGCTTTCTTT. Protein sequence: CASSLMLGSSAEAFF.

This clone was observed a few times. The J gene is TRBJ1-3, the V gene TRBV6-5; TRBD1 aligns across 7 bases. The V and J ends lost 2 bases and 8 bases, in that order; junction bases with no gene match: 9. In germline, CDR1 is MNHEY, CDR2 SVGAGI. This CDR3 region has 15 residues. The CDR3 region is CASSYTLTGTYTIYF. The CDR3 bases are TGTGCCAGCAGTTACACCTTGACAGGGACGTACACCATATATTTT.

The J gene is TRBJ1-4, the V gene TRBV28; D perhaps matches TRBD1 (5 bases). V was trimmed by 5 bases and J by 5 bases, leaving 15 bases between them. This CDR3 comprises 15 residues. Germline V CDR1 and CDR2: MDHEN, SYDVKM. The CDR3 region is CASSKNRRGNEKLFF. Written as DNA, the CDR3 is TGTGCCAGCAGTAAAAACAGGCGGGGGAATGAAAAACTGTTTTTT.

The rearrangement links TRBV18 to TRBJ1-5; 12 nucleotides line up with TRBD1. The CDR3 length is 17 residues. The V and J ends lost 2 bases and 6 bases, in that order; junction bases with no gene match: 8. Germline assignment: CDR1 KGHSH and CDR2 LQKENI. The DNA of the CDR3 is TGTGCCAGCTCACCAGCGGCGGGACAGGGGGCTCGTCAGCCCCAGCATTTT. Translation gives CASSPAAGQGARQPQHF.

The chain combines TRBV3-1 (or the pseudogene TRBV3-2) with TRBJ1-5; unclear D gene. CDR1 and CDR2 from the germline V gene are LGHDT and YNNKEL (reference sequence). Trimming removed 0 bases from V and 2 bases from J, with 8 bases in between. This CDR3 has 15 amino acids. The CDR3 is CASSQDPQGNQPQHF. DNA of the CDR3: TGTGCCAGCAGCCAAGATCCTCAGGGCAATCAGCCCCAGCATTTT.

The CDR3 sequence: CASSQDGQYYGYTF. The CDR3 DNA reads TGCGCCAGCAGCCAAGATGGACAGTATTATGGCTACACCTTC. The V call is TRBV4-3, the J call TRBJ1-2, with a weak D call TRBD1 (6 bases). Trimming took 0 bases from V and 5 from J, leaving 10 bases between them. Germline values: CDR1 LGHNA, CDR2 YSLEER. There are 14 residues in the CDR3.

This clone is a singleton in its sample. This rearrangement joins TRBV6-5 to TRBJ1-1; tentatively, D is TRBD1 (6 bases). V was shortened by 0 bases and J by 1 base, with 12 bases between the two germline ends. The CDR3 sequence is 16 residues long. Germline-derived CDR1 and CDR2 are MNHEY and SVGAGI. In nucleotides, the CDR3 is TGTGCCAGCAGTTACTCGAGGACAGACGAGAACACTGAAGCTTTCTTT. Translating it yields CASSYSRTDENTEAFF.

This rearrangement joins TRBV19 to TRBJ2-2, with 7 positions matching TRBD1. The trim removed 6 bases at V and 4 bases at J, leaving 5 bases unmatched. Germline loops: CDR1 LNHDA, CDR2 SQIVND (reference sequence). The CDR3 extends over 14 amino acids. CDR3 DNA sequence: TGTGCCAGTAGGCAAGACAGGGCCACCGGGGAGCTGTTTTTT. Protein sequence: CASRQDRATGELFF. The full variable domain, in which reference TRBV19 and TRBJ2-2 provide the parts outside the CDR3, is DGGITQSPKYLFRKEGQNVTLSCEQNLNHDAMYWYRQDPGQGLRLIYYSQIVNDFQKGDIAEGYSVSREKKESFPLTVTSAQKNPTAFYLCASRQDRATGELFFGEGSRLTVL.

The CDR3 sequence is CSVQLAGDVDTQYF. The CDR3 DNA reads as TGCAGCGTCCAACTAGCGGGGGACGTAGATACGCAGTATTTT. The chain employs TRBV29-1 and TRBJ2-3, with TRBD2 identical over 11 bases. The V gene's germline CDR1 is SQVTM and CDR2 ANQGSEA. V was pared by 6 bases and J by 5 bases, with 7 bases of the junction left unmatched. This CDR3 has 14 residues.

The V and J genes are TRBV19 and TRBJ1-5, with D uncertain. This CDR3 is built from 15 residues. The V end was cut by 2 bases, the J end by 3 bases, with 11 bases between. The germline V gene has CDR1 LNHDA and CDR2 SQIVND (reference sequence). CDR3: CASSISGFDNQPQHF. In DNA, the CDR3 is TGTGCCAGTAGTATATCGGGATTTGACAATCAGCCCCAGCATTTT.

DNA of the CDR3: TGTGCCACCAGTGACGACGGACAGGGCAACTACAATGAGCAGTTCTTC. It translates to CATSDDGQGNYNEQFF. The chain joins TRBV24-1 to TRBJ2-1, with 8 bases lining up with TRBD1. With 4 bases clipped from V and 3 bases from J, the junction kept 7 bases outside the gene matches. Germline V gene data show CDR1 as KGHDR and CDR2 as SFDVKD. The CDR3 runs to 16 residues.

The chain combines TRBV5-1 with TRBJ1-1; D is uncertain. The germline gives CDR1 SGHRS, CDR2 YFSETQ. There are 14 residues in the CDR3. The V and J ends lost 6 bases and 4 bases respectively, with 16 bases between them. The CDR3 loop reads CASNREGSSTEAFF. The CDR3 bases are TGCGCCAGCAATCGGGAGGGCTCGAGCACTGAAGCTTTCTTT.

V usage is TRBV5-5 and J usage is TRBJ1-6; 7 nucleotides agree with TRBD1. V lost 5 bases and J lost 0; bases outside the gene matches: 11. The CDR3 has 18 amino acids. The V gene's germline CDR1 is SGHKS and CDR2 YYEKEE (reference sequence). DNA of the CDR3: TGTGCCAGCAGTCCGACACAGGGGATCGGCTCCTATAATTCACCCCTCCACTTT. Its protein product is CASSPTQGIGSYNSPLHF.

This chain connects TRBV7-9 to TRBJ1-3; possibly TRBD1 for D (6 bases). The CDR3 runs to 17 residues. The germline V gene has CDR1 SEHNR and CDR2 FQNEAQ (reference sequence). The germline V and J ends were trimmed by 1 base and 0 bases, with 13 bases remaining between them. The CDR3 DNA follows: TGTGCCAGCAGCTTAGGTCAACAGGGCCTCTCTGGAAACACCATATATTTT. Its translation is CASSLGQQGLSGNTIYF.

The gene calls are TRBV6-5 and TRBJ1-3; 8 positions match TRBD1. The CDR3 is 15 amino acids. Germline CDR1 reads MNHEY; CDR2 reads SVGAGI. V trimming: 9 bases; J trimming: 1 base; junction bases outside the gene matches: 8. The CDR3 coding sequence is TGTGCCAGTCTTCACACAGGGGGTTCTGGAAACACCATATATTTT. Translation: CASLHTGGSGNTIYF.

V gene TRBV18 combines with J gene TRBJ2-7; D unclear. The CDR3 spans 13 residues. V lost 3 bases and J 4 bases, leaving 10 bases between the germline ends. The germline V gene encodes CDR1 KGHSH and CDR2 LQKENI. CDR3 amino acids: CASSPSNGYEQYF. The CDR3 DNA sequence: TGTGCCAGCTCACCCTCAAACGGTTACGAGCAGTACTTC.

The rearrangement joins TRBV15 to TRBJ2-1, with 11 nucleotides matching TRBD2. The J segment lost 9 bases and the V segment lost 0 bases, leaving 19 bases of the junction unmatched. Germline CDR1 reads LNHNV; CDR2 reads YYDKDF (reference sequence). The CDR3 has 20 residues. The chain's CDR3 is CATSRDSHLWGTSGGGEQFF. Written as DNA, the CDR3 is TGTGCCACCAGCAGAGATTCCCATTTGTGGGGCACTAGCGGGGGAGGTGAGCAGTTCTTC.

This clone occurred a few times. The rearrangement uses TRBV29-1 and TRBJ2-7; no clear D. The CDR3 runs 12 residues. Trimming took off 0 bases at V and 2 bases at J, with 5 bases between the two ends. Germline assignment: CDR1 SQVTM and CDR2 ANQGSEA. The CDR3 DNA is TGCAGCGTTGAAGACGGTACCTACGAGCAGTACTTC. Translating gives CSVEDGTYEQYF.

This clone was seen more than once but under ten times. This chain links TRBV7-2 with TRBJ2-7, with D hard to call. The CDR3 has 15 amino acids. V lost 3 bases and J 0 bases, leaving 12 bases between the germline ends. Germline CDR1 SGHTA, CDR2 FQGNSA. CDR3 DNA sequence: TGTGCCAGCAGCTTGTCAAGCGCCAACTCCTACGAGCAGTACTTC. Its translation is CASSLSSANSYEQYF. Together with reference TRBV7-2 and TRBJ2-7, the CDR3 gives the full variable domain: GAGVSQSPSNKVTEKGKDVELRCDPISGHTALYWYRQSLGQGLEFLIYFQGNSAPDKSGLPSDRFSAERTGGSVSTLTIQRTQQEDSAVYLCASSLSSANSYEQYFGPGTRLTVT.

V gene TRBV2 combines with J gene TRBJ1-3; D not resolved. V lost 5 bases and J 4 bases, leaving 15 bases between the germline ends. The germline gives CDR1 SNHLY, CDR2 FYNNEI. The CDR3 has 15 amino acids. This CDR3 is CASSTGGSGGNTIYF. As DNA, the CDR3 is TGTGCCAGCAGTACGGGAGGTTCGGGAGGAAACACCATATATTTT.

The chain carries TRBV7-9 and TRBJ1-6, with a weak D call TRBD1 (6 bases). Germline V gene sequence: CDR1 SEHNR, CDR2 FQNEAQ (reference sequence). V was trimmed by 8 bases and J by 9 bases, leaving 23 bases between them. The CDR3 is made up of 16 amino acids. This CDR3 reads CASGQQGGWTSSPLHF. In DNA form, the CDR3 reads TGTGCCAGCGGCCAACAGGGTGGATGGACTAGTTCACCCCTCCACTTT.

V usage is TRBV18 and J usage is TRBJ1-2; perhaps TRBD1 as D (6 bases). V was trimmed by 6 bases and J by 4 bases, leaving 24 bases between them. CDR1 and CDR2 (germline): KGHSH, LQKENI. CDR3 length: 17 amino acids. CDR3 nucleotides: TGTGCCAGCTCCCAAGGCGTGGCAGGGGCGGACCCCTATGGCTACACCTTC. It translates to CASSQGVAGADPYGYTF.

This clone was seen repeatedly, ten times or more. The rearrangement links TRBV5-5 to TRBJ2-7, with 9 bases lining up with TRBD1. This CDR3 is built from 15 residues. The germline V gene has CDR1 SGHKS and CDR2 YYEKEE (reference sequence). Trimming removed 3 bases from V and 5 bases from J; junction bases left unmatched: 9. The DNA of the CDR3 is TGTGCCAGCAGCTCACCGGGACAGGGTTTCGACGAGCAGTACTTC. Its translation: CASSSPGQGFDEQYF.

The CDR3 loop reads CASSRGARGYGYTF. DNA of the CDR3: TGTGCCAGTAGTCGGGGGGCGCGAGGCTATGGCTACACCTTC. This chain joins TRBV19 and TRBJ1-2; weak D call: TRBD1 (6 bases). Germline CDR1 reads LNHDA; CDR2 reads SQIVND (reference sequence). Trimming left V 5 bases short and J 4 bases short, with 14 bases between. CDR3 length: 14 residues.

This clone was seen a few times. The rearrangement links TRBV18 to TRBJ1-2; D is uncertain. Looked up from germline, CDR1 is KGHSH and CDR2 is LQKENI. Trimming took off 2 bases at V and 2 bases at J, with 12 bases between the two ends. The CDR3 is made up of 15 amino acids. The CDR3: CASSPREGTNYGYTF. CDR3 bases: TGTGCCAGCTCACCAAGGGAGGGAACCAACTATGGCTACACCTTC.

The chain carries TRBV28 and TRBJ1-4; no reliable D call. Germline-derived CDR1 and CDR2 are MDHEN and SYDVKM. Trimming stripped 6 bases from V and 11 bases from J, with 16 bases between. This CDR3 is 13 amino acids long. DNA of the CDR3: TGTGCCAGCAGGTCAGCGGCCGCTGGGAAACTGTTTTTT. Translated: CASRSAAAGKLFF.

The chain carries TRBV7-9 and TRBJ2-3; 9 bases are shared with TRBD1. The germline V gene encodes CDR1 SEHNR and CDR2 FQNEAQ (reference sequence). This CDR3 is 15 amino acids long. After removal of 5 bases from V and 3 bases from J, the junction contained 6 bases not matched to a gene. The CDR3 DNA sequence: TGTGCCAGCAGCGCAGCCGGGACAGGGACAGATACGCAGTATTTT. Translation gives CASSAAGTGTDTQYF.

The V call is TRBV2, the J call TRBJ2-2, with D possibly being TRBD1 (6 bases). The CDR3 has 14 residues. V lost 6 bases and J 4 bases, leaving 12 bases between the germline ends. Germline-derived CDR1 and CDR2 are SNHLY and FYNNEI. The DNA of the CDR3 is TGTGCCAGCAGCCGGACAGCCTCCACCGGGGAGCTGTTTTTT. The encoded protein is CASSRTASTGELFF.

The V and J genes are TRBV29-1 and TRBJ1-1; D not resolved. Germline assignment: CDR1 SQVTM and CDR2 ANQGSEA. The CDR3 runs to 15 residues. V gave up 6 bases and J gave up 0 bases, with 17 bases separating them. In nucleotides, the CDR3 is TGCAGCGTCGGCCTCGGGAAAAGGATGAACACTGAAGCTTTCTTT. Amino acid sequence: CSVGLGKRMNTEAFF.